A selection of T cell receptor beta chains follows, all from one sample in a study of T cell responses to AZD1222 COVID-19 vaccine. Measured with immunoSEQ multiplex PCR; TCRdb has only the in-frame clones, and not every one. The repertoire holds about 92,000 clones, with 80% to 90% as singletons. The sequencing here drew on peripheral blood, taken on day 0 of AZD1222 vaccination. These receptors all stem from an adult in good health. Both conserved end residues are part of each CDR3. D genes are given only for firm matches. Clone size, where shown, is once, few, many, or a class for clones that have expanded.

>TRBJ2-3|NA|TRBD2|TRBV7-2
CASSLGSSGSDTQYF
TGTGCCAGCAGCTTAGGGTCTAGCGGGAGTGATACGCAGTATTTT
>TRBJ1-3|NA|TRBD1|TRBV7-8
CASSFAGQKGNTIYF
TGTGCCAGCAGCTTTGCGGGACAGAAAGGAAACACCATATATTTT
>TRBJ2-2|NA|NA|TRBV30
CAWSPVTAGTGELFF
TGTGCCTGGAGTCCGGTGACTGCGGGCACCGGGGAGCTGTTTTTT
>TRBJ2-7|once|NA|TRBV19
CASSAGRFSYEQYF
TGTGCCAGTAGTGCCGGCCGGTTTTCCTACGAGCAGTACTTC
>TRBJ1-6|NA|NA|TRBV9
CASSVVGNSPLHF
TGTGCCAGCAGCGTAGTCGGTAATTCACCCCTCCACTTT
>TRBJ2-7|few|NA|TRBV5-8
CASSLVSGARSYEQYF
TGTGCCAGCAGCTTGGTGTCAGGGGCCCGGTCCTACGAGCAGTACTTC
>TRBJ1-2|NA|TRBD1|TRBV5-3
CARIWGHWTGFRANYGYTF
TGTGCCAGAATTTGGGGACATTGGACAGGGTTTAGGGCTAACTATGGCTACACCTTC
>TRBJ2-7|few|NA|TRBV11-2
CASSLQGVSYEQYF
TGTGCCAGCAGCTTACAGGGTGTCTCCTACGAGCAGTACTTC
>TRBJ2-7|NA|NA|TRBV9
CASSRAGGRDEQYF
TGTGCCAGCAGCCGGGCCGGGGGCCGGGACGAGCAGTACTTC
>TRBJ1-4|once|NA|TRBV18
CASSRRKGAATNEKLFF
TGTGCCAGCTCGCGCAGGAAAGGGGCTGCAACTAATGAAAAACTGTTTTTT
>TRBJ1-5|once|NA|TRBV27
CASSFAGKQPQHF
TGTGCCAGCAGTTTCGCAGGGAAACAGCCCCAGCATTTT
>TRBJ1-2|NA|TRBD1|TRBV5-6
CASSLGDRVYGYTF
TGTGCCAGCAGCTTGGGGGACAGGGTTTATGGCTACACCTTC
>TRBJ2-5|NA|NA|TRBV7-9
CASSSGLQETQYF
TGTGCCAGCAGCTCGGGACTTCAAGAGACCCAGTACTTC
>TRBJ1-1|once|TRBD1|TRBV6-6
CASTQDRGLATEAFF
TGTGCCAGCACCCAGGACAGGGGGCTGGCCACTGAAGCTTTCTTT
>TRBJ1-4|NA|TRBD1|TRBV15
CATSRDMDRGLEKLFF
TGTGCCACCAGCAGAGATATGGACAGGGGGCTTGAAAAACTGTTTTTT
>TRBJ2-3|NA|NA|TRBV7-9
CASSLGGPTTDTQYF
TGTGCCAGCAGCTTGGGGGGGCCGACCACAGATACGCAGTATTTT
>TRBJ2-7|NA|NA|TRBV5-6
CASSLSALVSYEQYF
TGTGCCAGCAGCTTGTCGGCTTTAGTCAGTTACGAGCAGTACTTC
>TRBJ1-6|NA|NA|TRBV5-4
CASSSDRSLTSPLHF
TGTGCCAGCAGCTCTGACAGGAGCCTCACTTCACCCCTCCACTTT
>TRBJ1-4|NA|NA|TRBV30
CAWSVGGLNEKLFF
TGTGCCTGGAGTGTGGGAGGGCTTAATGAAAAACTGTTTTTT
>TRBJ1-1|NA|NA|TRBV19
CASEGGPMNTEAFF
TGTGCCAGTGAGGGGGGTCCCATGAACACTGAAGCTTTCTTT
>TRBJ1-1|NA|NA|TRBV18
CASSPLVPGRSTEAFF
TGTGCCAGCTCTCCTCTGGTCCCGGGGCGGAGCACTGAGGCTTTCTTT
>TRBJ1-6|NA|NA|TRBV3-1/TRBV3-2
CASSQAVAIGNSPLHF
TGTGCCAGCAGCCAAGCTGTTGCCATTGGAAATTCACCCCTCCACTTT
>TRBJ1-5|NA|NA|TRBV19
CASSIPDSQPQHF
TGTGCCAGTAGTATCCCGGACAGTCAGCCCCAGCATTTT
>TRBJ2-6|NA|NA|TRBV7-8
CASSLKVLANVLTF
TGTGCCAGCAGCTTAAAGGTCTTGGCCAACGTCCTGACTTTC
>TRBJ1-4|NA|TRBD1|TRBV25-1
CASSGWGQADEKLFF
TGTGCCAGCAGTGGATGGGGACAGGCAGATGAAAAACTGTTTTTT
>TRBJ2-1|NA|TRBD1|TRBV7-9
CASSRLGQFFNEQFF
TGTGCCAGCAGCCGTCTGGGACAGTTTTTCAATGAGCAGTTCTTC
>TRBJ1-1|NA|NA|TRBV18
CASSPQNRDTEAFF
TGTGCCAGCTCACCACAAAACAGGGACACTGAAGCTTTCTTT
>TRBJ2-7|NA|TRBD1|TRBV7-9
CASSLAGTGTYEQYF
TGTGCCAGCAGCTTAGCCGGGACAGGGACTTACGAGCAGTACTTC
>TRBJ2-3|NA|TRBD2|TRBV27
CASSLWGGRVQYF
TGTGCCAGCAGTTTATGGGGCGGGAGGGTGCAGTATTTT
>TRBJ1-1|NA|NA|TRBV5-6
CASSFVGDTTEAFF
TGTGCCAGCAGCTTTGTCGGGGATACCACTGAAGCTTTCTTT
>TRBJ1-5|NA|NA|TRBV7-2
CASSRQRNQPQHF
TGTGCCAGCAGCCGACAGCGCAATCAGCCCCAGCATTTT
>TRBJ2-3|NA|TRBD1|TRBV5-1
CASSPSPGGDTQYF
TGCGCCAGCAGCCCGTCCCCAGGGGGAGATACGCAGTATTTT
>TRBJ1-4|NA|NA|TRBV19
CASTPSGGANEKLFF
TGTGCCAGTACCCCGTCGGGTGGGGCCAATGAAAAACTGTTTTTT
>TRBJ1-2|NA|TRBD1|TRBV29-1
CSVGQGNYGYTF
TGCAGCGTCGGACAGGGCAACTATGGCTACACCTTC
>TRBJ2-7|NA|NA|TRBV7-2
CASSLSRQDEQYF
TGTGCCAGCAGCTTAAGTCGACAGGACGAGCAGTACTTC
>TRBJ2-4|NA|NA|TRBV7-9
CASSPSGRQGRSIQYF
TGTGCCAGCAGCCCCTCTGGGCGGCAGGGAAGGAGCATTCAGTACTTC
>TRBJ1-5|NA|NA|TRBV5-6
CASSQGPVNQPQHF
TGTGCCAGCAGCCAGGGGCCTGTCAATCAGCCCCAGCATTTT
>TRBJ2-2|NA|NA|TRBV11-2
CASSPAQWYGTGELFF
TGTGCCAGCAGCCCCGCACAGTGGTATGGCACCGGGGAGCTGTTTTTT
>TRBJ2-7|NA|TRBD2|TRBV5-1
CASSLDASGSYEQYF
TGCGCCAGCAGCTTGGATGCTAGCGGGAGCTACGAGCAGTACTTC
>TRBJ1-4|once|NA|TRBV2
CASILDRANEKLFF
NA
>TRBJ2-2|NA|NA|TRBV7-8
CASSRGSIVGELFF
TGTGCCAGCAGCCGAGGATCCATTGTGGGGGAGCTGTTTTTT
>TRBJ1-1|NA|NA|TRBV4-2
CASSQHTRENTEAFF
TGTGCCAGCAGCCAACACACCCGGGAGAACACTGAAGCTTTCTTT
>TRBJ2-6|NA|TRBD1|TRBV27
CASSSGGSGANVLTF
TGTGCCAGCAGTTCAGGGGGCTCTGGGGCCAACGTCCTGACTTTC
>TRBJ2-5|NA|NA|TRBV19
CASSMGFRRNGETQYF
TGTGCCAGTAGTATGGGGTTTCGGAGGAACGGAGAGACCCAGTACTTC
>TRBJ1-1|NA|NA|TRBV18
CASSLGGAMNTEAFF
TGTGCCAGCTCACTGGGGGGCGCTATGAACACTGAAGCTTTCTTT
>TRBJ1-4|NA|TRBD1|TRBV19
CASEGQGHEKLFF
TGTGCCAGTGAGGGACAGGGCCACGAAAAACTGTTTTTT
>TRBJ1-4|NA|NA|TRBV30
CAWSVQRRINEKLFF
TGTGCCTGGAGTGTACAGCGGCGGATAAATGAAAAACTGTTTTTT
>TRBJ1-1|NA|NA|TRBV6-1
CASSEIGAGEAFF
TGTGCCAGCAGTGAAATCGGAGCAGGTGAAGCTTTCTTT
>TRBJ1-6|NA|NA|TRBV5-6
CASSLMGEPNSPLHF
TGTGCCAGCAGCTTGATGGGGGAGCCCAATTCACCCCTCCACTTT
>TRBJ2-7|NA|TRBD1|TRBV12-5
CASGFGVTGLSYEQYF
TGTGCTAGTGGTTTCGGTGTGACAGGGTTATCCTACGAGCAGTACTTC
>TRBJ2-2|NA|NA|TRBV6-5
CASSRDLNTGELFF
TGTGCCAGCAGCCGGGACTTAAACACCGGGGAGCTGTTTTTT
>TRBJ1-1|NA|TRBD1|TRBV6-5
CARRDRNTEAFF
TGTGCCAGGAGGGACAGGAACACTGAAGCTTTCTTT
>TRBJ2-2|NA|NA|TRBV6-6
CASSYSGSNTGELFF
TGTGCCAGCAGTTACTCGGGGTCGAACACCGGGGAGCTGTTTTTT
>TRBJ2-1|NA|NA|TRBV19
CASSMKVAGGTGANEQFF
TGTGCCAGTAGTATGAAGGTGGCGGGGGGGACAGGGGCCAATGAGCAGTTCTTC
>TRBJ1-2|NA|NA|TRBV7-2
CASSLGRGTAYGYTF
TGTGCCAGCAGCTTAGGCAGGGGAACCGCCTATGGCTACACCTTC
>TRBJ2-7|medium-sized|TRBD1|TRBV10-1
CASSGWDRESGEQYF
TGCGCCAGCAGTGGATGGGACAGGGAATCGGGCGAGCAGTACTTC
>TRBJ1-1|NA|TRBD1|TRBV6-1
CASSDQGANTEAFF
TGTGCCAGCAGTGACCAGGGGGCGAACACTGAAGCTTTCTTT
>TRBJ2-7|NA|NA|TRBV28
CASRLWGEQYF
TGTGCCAGCCGACTCTGGGGCGAGCAGTACTTC
>TRBJ1-5|once|TRBD1|TRBV5-1
CASSLGSGTGGNQPQHF
TGCGCCAGCAGCCTGGGGAGCGGGACAGGGGGCAATCAGCCCCAGCATTTT